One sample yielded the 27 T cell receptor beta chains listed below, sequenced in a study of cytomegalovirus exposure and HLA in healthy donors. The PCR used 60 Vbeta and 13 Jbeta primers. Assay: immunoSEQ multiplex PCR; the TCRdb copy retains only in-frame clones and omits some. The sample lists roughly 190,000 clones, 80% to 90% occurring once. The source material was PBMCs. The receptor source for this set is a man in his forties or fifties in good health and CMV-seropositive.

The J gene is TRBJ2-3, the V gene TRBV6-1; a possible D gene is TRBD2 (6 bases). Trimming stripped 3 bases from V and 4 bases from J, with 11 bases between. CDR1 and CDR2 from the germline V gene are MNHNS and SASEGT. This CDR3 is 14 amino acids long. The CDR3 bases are TGTGCCAGCAGTGATGGCGGGACCGCAGATACGCAGTATTTT. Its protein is CASSDGGTADTQYF.

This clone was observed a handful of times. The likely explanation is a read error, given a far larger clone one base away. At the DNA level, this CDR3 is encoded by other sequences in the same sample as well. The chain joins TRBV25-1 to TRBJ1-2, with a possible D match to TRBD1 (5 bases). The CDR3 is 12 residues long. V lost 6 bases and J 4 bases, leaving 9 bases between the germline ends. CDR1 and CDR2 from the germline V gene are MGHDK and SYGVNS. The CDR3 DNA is TGTGCCAGCAGGCGGGGACTCTATGGCTACACCTTC. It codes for CASRRGLYGYTF.

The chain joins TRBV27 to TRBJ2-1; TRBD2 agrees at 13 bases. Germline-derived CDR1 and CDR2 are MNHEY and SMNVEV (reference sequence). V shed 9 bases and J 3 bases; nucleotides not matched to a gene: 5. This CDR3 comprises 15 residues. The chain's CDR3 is CASTSGRVLYNEQFF. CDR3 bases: TGTGCCAGTACTAGCGGGAGGGTACTCTACAATGAGCAGTTCTTC.

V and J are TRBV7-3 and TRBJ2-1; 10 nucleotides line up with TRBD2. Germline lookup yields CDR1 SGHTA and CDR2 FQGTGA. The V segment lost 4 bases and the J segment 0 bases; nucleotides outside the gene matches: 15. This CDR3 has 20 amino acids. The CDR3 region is CASSSRNGLAEDFSYNEQFF. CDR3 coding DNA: TGTGCCAGCAGCTCTCGAAACGGACTAGCGGAAGACTTCTCCTACAATGAGCAGTTCTTC.

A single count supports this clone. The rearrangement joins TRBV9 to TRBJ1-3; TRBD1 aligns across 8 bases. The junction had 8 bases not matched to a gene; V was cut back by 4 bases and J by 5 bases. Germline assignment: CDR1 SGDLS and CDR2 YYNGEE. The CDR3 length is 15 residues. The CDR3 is CASSPRQGPRNTIYF. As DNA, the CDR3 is TGTGCCAGCAGCCCTCGACAGGGGCCACGAAACACCATATATTTT.

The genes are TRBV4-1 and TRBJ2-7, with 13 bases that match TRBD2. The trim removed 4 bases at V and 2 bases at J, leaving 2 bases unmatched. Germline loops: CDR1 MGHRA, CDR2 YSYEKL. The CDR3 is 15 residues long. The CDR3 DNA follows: TGCGCCAGCAGCCGGACTAGCGGGAGTCCCTACGAGCAGTACTTC. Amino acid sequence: CASSRTSGSPYEQYF.

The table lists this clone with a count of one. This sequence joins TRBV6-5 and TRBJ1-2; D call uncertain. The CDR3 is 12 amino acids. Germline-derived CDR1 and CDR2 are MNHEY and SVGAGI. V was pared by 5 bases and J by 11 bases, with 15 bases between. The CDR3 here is CASSPGREGYTF. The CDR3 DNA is TGTGCCAGCAGTCCCGGGCGGGAAGGATACACCTTC.

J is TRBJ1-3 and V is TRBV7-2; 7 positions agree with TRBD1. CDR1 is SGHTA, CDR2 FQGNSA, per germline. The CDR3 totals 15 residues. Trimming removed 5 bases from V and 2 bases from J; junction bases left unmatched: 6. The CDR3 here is CASSGHRGTGNTIYF. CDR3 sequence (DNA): TGTGCCAGCAGCGGACACAGGGGCACTGGAAACACCATATATTTT.

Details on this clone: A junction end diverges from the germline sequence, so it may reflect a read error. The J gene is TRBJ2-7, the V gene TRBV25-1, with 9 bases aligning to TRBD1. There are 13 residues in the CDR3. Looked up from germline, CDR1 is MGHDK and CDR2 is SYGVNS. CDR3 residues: CASSTQGTGNPLF. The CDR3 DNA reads TGTGCCAGCAGTACACAAGGGACAGGGAACCCCCTCTTC.

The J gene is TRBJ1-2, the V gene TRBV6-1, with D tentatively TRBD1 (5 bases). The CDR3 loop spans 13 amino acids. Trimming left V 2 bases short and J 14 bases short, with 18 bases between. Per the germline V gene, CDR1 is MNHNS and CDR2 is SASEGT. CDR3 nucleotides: TGTGCCAGCAGTGAATGGGGGGGAGGGGAGGGAACCTTC. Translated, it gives CASSEWGGGEGTF.

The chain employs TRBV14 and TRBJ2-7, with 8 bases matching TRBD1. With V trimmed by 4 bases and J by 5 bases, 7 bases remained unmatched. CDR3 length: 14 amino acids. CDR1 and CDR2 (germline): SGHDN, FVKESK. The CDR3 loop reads CASSLLGQGNEQYF. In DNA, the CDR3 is TGTGCCAGCAGCCTACTCGGACAGGGTAACGAGCAGTACTTC.

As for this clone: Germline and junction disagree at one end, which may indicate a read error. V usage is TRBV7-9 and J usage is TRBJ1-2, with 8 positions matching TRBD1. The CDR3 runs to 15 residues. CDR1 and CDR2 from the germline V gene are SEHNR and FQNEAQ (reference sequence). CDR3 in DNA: TGTTCCAGCAGCTTAGAGACAGGGGTGCATAATGGCTACACCTTC. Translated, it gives CSSSLETGVHNGYTF.

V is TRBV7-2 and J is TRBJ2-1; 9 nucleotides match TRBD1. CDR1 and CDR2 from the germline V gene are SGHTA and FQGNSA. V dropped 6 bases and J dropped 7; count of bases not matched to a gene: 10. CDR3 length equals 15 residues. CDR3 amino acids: CASRSTGGAENEQFF. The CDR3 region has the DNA TGTGCCAGCAGGTCCACAGGGGGCGCAGAGAATGAGCAGTTCTTC.

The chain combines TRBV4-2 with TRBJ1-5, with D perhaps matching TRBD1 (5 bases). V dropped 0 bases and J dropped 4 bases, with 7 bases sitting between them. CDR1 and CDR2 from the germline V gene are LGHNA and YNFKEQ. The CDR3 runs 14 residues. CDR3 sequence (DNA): TGTGCCAGCAGCCAAGAACAGGTAAATCAGCCCCAGCATTTT. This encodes CASSQEQVNQPQHF.

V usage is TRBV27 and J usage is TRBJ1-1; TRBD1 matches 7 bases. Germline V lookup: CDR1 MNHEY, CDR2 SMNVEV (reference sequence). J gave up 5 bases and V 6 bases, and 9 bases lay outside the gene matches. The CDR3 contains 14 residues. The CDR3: CASSSRTGQTEAFF. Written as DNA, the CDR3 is TGTGCCAGCAGCTCTAGGACAGGTCAAACTGAAGCTTTCTTT.

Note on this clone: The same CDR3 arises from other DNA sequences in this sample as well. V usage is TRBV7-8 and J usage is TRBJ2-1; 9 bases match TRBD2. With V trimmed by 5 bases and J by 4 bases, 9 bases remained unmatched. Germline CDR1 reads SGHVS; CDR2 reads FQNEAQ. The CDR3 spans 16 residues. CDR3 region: CASSLEAGGTYNEQFF. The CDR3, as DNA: TGTGCCAGCAGCCTCGAAGCGGGAGGTACTTACAATGAGCAGTTCTTC. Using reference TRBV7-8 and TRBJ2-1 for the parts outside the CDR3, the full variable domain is GAGVSQSPRYKVAKRGQDVALRCDPISGHVSLFWYQQALGQGPEFLTYFQNEAQLDKSGLPSDRFFAERPEGSVSTLKIQRTQQEDSAVYLCASSLEAGGTYNEQFFGPGTRLTVL.

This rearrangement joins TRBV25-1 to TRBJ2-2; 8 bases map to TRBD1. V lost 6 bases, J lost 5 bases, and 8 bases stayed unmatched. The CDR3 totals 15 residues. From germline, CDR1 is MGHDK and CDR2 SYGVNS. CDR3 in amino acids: CASRQGGSWTGELFF. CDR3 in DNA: TGTGCCAGCAGACAGGGGGGATCTTGGACCGGGGAGCTGTTTTTT.

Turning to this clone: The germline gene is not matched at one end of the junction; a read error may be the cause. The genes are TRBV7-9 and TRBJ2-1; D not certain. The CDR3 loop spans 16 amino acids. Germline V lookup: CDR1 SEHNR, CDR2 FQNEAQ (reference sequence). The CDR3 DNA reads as TGTTCCAGCAGCTCTAACTCCGGGTCCAAGCCCGCTGAGCAGTTCTTC. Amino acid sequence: CSSSSNSGSKPAEQFF.

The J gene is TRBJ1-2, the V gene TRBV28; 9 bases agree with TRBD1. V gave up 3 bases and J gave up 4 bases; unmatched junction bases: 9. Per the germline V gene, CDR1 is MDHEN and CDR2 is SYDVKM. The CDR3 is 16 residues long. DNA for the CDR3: TGTGCCAGCAGTTTTGACCGGACAGGGGCTATCTATGGCTACACCTTC. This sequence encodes CASSFDRTGAIYGYTF.

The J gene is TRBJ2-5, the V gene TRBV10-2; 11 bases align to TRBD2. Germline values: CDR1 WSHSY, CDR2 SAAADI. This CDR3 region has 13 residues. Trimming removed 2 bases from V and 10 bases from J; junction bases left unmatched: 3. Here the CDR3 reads CASSEIAGGDQYF. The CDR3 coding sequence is TGCGCCAGCAGTGAGATAGCGGGAGGGGACCAGTACTTC.

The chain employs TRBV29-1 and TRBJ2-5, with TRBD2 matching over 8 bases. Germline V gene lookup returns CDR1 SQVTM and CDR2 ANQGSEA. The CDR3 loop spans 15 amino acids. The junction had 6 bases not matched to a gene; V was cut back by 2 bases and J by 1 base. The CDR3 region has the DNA TGCAGCGTTGAATGGCGGGAGGTGACCCAAGAGACCCAGTACTTC. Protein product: CSVEWREVTQETQYF.

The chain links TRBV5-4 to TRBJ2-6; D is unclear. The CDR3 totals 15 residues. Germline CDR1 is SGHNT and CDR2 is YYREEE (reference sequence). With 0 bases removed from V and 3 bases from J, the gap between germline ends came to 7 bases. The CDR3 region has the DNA TGTGCCAGCAGCTTGGTGTCCGGTGGGGCCAACGTCCTGACTTTC. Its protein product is CASSLVSGGANVLTF.

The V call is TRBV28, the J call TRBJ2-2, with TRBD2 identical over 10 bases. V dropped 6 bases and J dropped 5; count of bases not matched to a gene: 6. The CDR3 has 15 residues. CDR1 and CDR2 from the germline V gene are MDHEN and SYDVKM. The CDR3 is CASRLAGGRTGELFF. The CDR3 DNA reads TGTGCCAGCAGATTAGCGGGAGGAAGGACCGGGGAGCTGTTTTTT.

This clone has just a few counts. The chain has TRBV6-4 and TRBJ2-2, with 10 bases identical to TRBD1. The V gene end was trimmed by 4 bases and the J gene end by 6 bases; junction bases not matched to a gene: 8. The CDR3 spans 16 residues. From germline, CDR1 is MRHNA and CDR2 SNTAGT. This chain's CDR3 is CASSGSGQGTSGELFF. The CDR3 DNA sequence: TGTGCCAGCAGTGGGTCGGGACAGGGGACCTCCGGGGAGCTGTTTTTT.

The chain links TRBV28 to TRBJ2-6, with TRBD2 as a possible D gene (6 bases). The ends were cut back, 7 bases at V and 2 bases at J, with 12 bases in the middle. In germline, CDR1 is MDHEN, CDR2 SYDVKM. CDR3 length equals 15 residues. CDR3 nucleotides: TGTGCCAGCATAAACGGAGGGGCTGGGGCCAACGTCCTGACTTTC. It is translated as CASINGGAGANVLTF.

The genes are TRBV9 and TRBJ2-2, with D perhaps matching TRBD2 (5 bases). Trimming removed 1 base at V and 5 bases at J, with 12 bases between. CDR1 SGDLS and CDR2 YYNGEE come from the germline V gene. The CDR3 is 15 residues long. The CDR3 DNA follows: TGTGCCAGCAGCGTATTACAAACGGGGACCGGGGAGCTGTTTTTT. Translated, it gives CASSVLQTGTGELFF.

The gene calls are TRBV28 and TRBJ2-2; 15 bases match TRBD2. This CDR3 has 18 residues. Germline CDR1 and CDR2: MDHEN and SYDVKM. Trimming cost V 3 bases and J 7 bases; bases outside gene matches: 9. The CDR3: CASSFPGTSGRRIGELFF. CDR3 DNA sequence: TGTGCCAGCAGTTTCCCCGGGACTAGCGGGAGGAGGATCGGGGAGCTGTTTTTT.